These 9 T cell receptor beta chains originate from one sample sequenced in a study of T cell changes during pregnancy in multiple sclerosis. The data were produced by immunoSEQ multiplex PCR, yet TCRdb's version contains in-frame clones alone and is incomplete. The top ten clones hold around 0.85% of a sample with over 50,000 clones, 90% of them seen once. The source was peripheral blood, collected in the first trimester of pregnancy. The receptors stem from a female donor in good health, enrolled as a control in a pregnancy study.

The chain recombines TRBV30 with TRBJ1-2, with D unresolved. This CDR3 has 14 amino acids. Per the germline V gene, CDR1 is GTSNPN and CDR2 is SVGIG (reference sequence). The V gene lost 2 bases and the J gene lost 7 bases, with 17 bases spanning the gap. The CDR3 nucleotides read TGTGCCTGGAGTTTACAGTCCCTACGGGGTGGCTACACCTTC. Its protein product is CAWSLQSLRGGYTF.

V and J are TRBV7-8 and TRBJ1-4, with no clear D. CDR1 is SGHVS and CDR2 is FQNEAQ in the germline V gene. Trimming left V 5 bases short and J 0 bases short, with 16 bases between. The CDR3 spans 17 residues. The CDR3 sequence: CASSPRRAQATNEKLFF. In DNA form, the CDR3 reads TGTGCCAGCAGCCCTCGTAGAGCCCAAGCAACTAATGAAAAACTGTTTTTT.

The genes are TRBV7-9 and TRBJ1-2; weak D call: TRBD1 (5 bases). Germline V CDR1 and CDR2: SEHNR, FQNEAQ (reference sequence). This CDR3 has 14 residues. V lost 5 bases to trimming and J lost 3 bases, with 13 bases between them. CDR3 nucleotide sequence: TGTGCCAGCAGCGTGTCGCGGGGGGACTATGGCTACACCTTC. Its translation: CASSVSRGDYGYTF.

The rearrangement uses TRBV9 and TRBJ1-4; D call uncertain. V was pared by 3 bases and J by 0 bases, with 9 bases between. The germline V gene encodes CDR1 SGDLS and CDR2 YYNGEE. This CDR3 comprises 15 residues. The CDR3 region is CASSAYGATNEKLFF. The CDR3, as DNA: TGTGCCAGCAGCGCCTACGGGGCAACTAATGAAAAACTGTTTTTT.

V gene TRBV5-1 combines with J gene TRBJ2-3; 12 nucleotides line up with TRBD2. CDR3 length: 17 residues. Germline lookup yields CDR1 SGHRS and CDR2 YFSETQ. After removal of 1 base from V and 6 bases from J, the junction contained 9 bases not matched to a gene. CDR3 loop: CASSLSGLAGNMDTQYF. DNA of the CDR3: TGCGCCAGCAGCTTGTCAGGACTAGCGGGGAACATGGATACGCAGTATTTT.

This chain uses TRBV14 with TRBJ1-2, with 7 bases that match TRBD1. Trimming cost V 4 bases and J 5 bases; bases outside gene matches: 7. Germline CDR1 reads SGHDN; CDR2 reads FVKESK. CDR3 size: 14 residues. The CDR3 loop reads CASSRPGGSYGYTF. The CDR3 bases are TGTGCCAGCAGCCGTCCAGGGGGATCGTATGGCTACACCTTC. Filled out from reference TRBV14 and TRBJ1-2, the complete variable domain reads EAGVTQFPSHSVIEKGQTVTLRCDPISGHDNLYWYRRVMGKEIKFLLHFVKESKQDESGMPNNRFLAERTGGTYSTLKVQPAELEDSGVYFCASSRPGGSYGYTFGSGTRLTVV.

V gene TRBV7-8 combines with J gene TRBJ2-7, with 10 bases aligning to TRBD2. V shed 10 bases and J 7 bases; nucleotides not matched to a gene: 13. Germline loops: CDR1 SGHVS, CDR2 FQNEAQ. This CDR3 is 14 amino acids long. The CDR3 DNA reads TGTGCCACCGGACTAGCGGAGTCTCTCGGGGAGCAGTACTTC. Translated, it gives CATGLAESLGEQYF.

The CDR3, as DNA: TGTGCCAGCAGCGCGAGGACTGGTGTGGGGTCCTACAATGAGCAGTTCTTC. This gives the protein CASSARTGVGSYNEQFF. The chain carries TRBV5-4 and TRBJ2-1; a weak D match, TRBD2 (5 bases). Germline V lookup: CDR1 SGHNT, CDR2 YYREEE (reference sequence). This CDR3 spans 17 amino acids. The V gene lost 4 bases and the J gene lost 1 base, with 18 bases spanning the gap.

This clone appeared once. CDR3 region: CASSFYRGPNYGYTF. DNA of the CDR3: TGTGCCAGCAGCTTTTACAGGGGCCCTAACTATGGCTACACCTTC. The genes are TRBV5-6 and TRBJ1-2, with 7 bases lining up with TRBD1. The CDR3 spans 15 residues. V was pared by 2 bases and J by 0 bases, with 4 bases of the junction left unmatched. Germline values: CDR1 SGHDT, CDR2 YYEEEE.